This T cell receptor (beta chain) was observed in a study of beta chain features in type 1 diabetes. Overall study findings and caveats: Within each of all four CD4+ subsets, Type 1 diabetes patients had TCRB CDR3s that were moderately but significantly shorter.

This clone has more than one count but fewer than ten. Its antigen is not identified. All of the sorted populations showed purity greater than 98%. V lost 0 bases to trimming and J lost 6 bases; unmatched junction nucleotides: 5. This CDR3 is 15 amino acids long. Germline CDR1 reads SGHRS; CDR2 reads YFSETQ. What was sequenced were expressed TCRB transcripts, since all of the isolated RNA had been reverse transcribed. Profiling relied on immunoSEQ multiplex PCR, and the TCRdb table lists in-frame clones only, not all of them. The sample carries 140,000 to 150,000 clones, more than 10% recorded once. This TCR was recovered from a man younger than 30 with type 1 diabetes. The chain combines TRBV5-1 with TRBJ1-3, with 8 bases aligning to TRBD1. The specimen sequenced was central memory CD4+ T cells from blood. The CDR3 protein is CASSLEGQGPNTIYF. CDR3 nucleotide sequence: TGCGCCAGCAGCTTGGAAGGACAGGGTCCAAACACCATATATTTT.